Following are 22 T cell receptor beta chains from one sample sequenced in a study of blood T cell repertoires in COVID-19. This table comes from immunoSEQ multiplex PCR, and its TCRdb copy is limited to in-frame clones, with some not included. The sample shows some 250,000 clones, over 70% of them seen only once. The sample consisted of peripheral blood. The receptors were sampled from a woman older than 75 with acute or convalescent COVID-19.

CDR3 in amino acids: CASSGRQPYEQYF. The CDR3 DNA reads TGTGCCAGCAGCGGACGACAGCCTTACGAGCAGTACTTC. The chain is built from TRBV11-2 and TRBJ2-7, with a weak D call TRBD1 (5 bases). Germline assignment: CDR1 SGHAT and CDR2 FQNNGV. V gave up 5 bases and J gave up 4 bases, with 12 bases separating them. The length of the CDR3 is 13 residues.

This chain connects TRBV7-3 to TRBJ1-2, with 9 bases lining up with TRBD1. CDR1 SGHTA and CDR2 FQGTGA come from the germline V gene. Losses at the gene ends were 5 bases for V and 8 bases for J; bases not matched to a gene: 15. The CDR3 runs to 16 residues. CDR3 DNA sequence: TGTGCCAGCAGCCCCCTTCCATCACAGGGGGCGGACGGCTACACCTTC. It is translated as CASSPLPSQGADGYTF.

The chain uses TRBV27 and TRBJ2-1; 10 bases line up with TRBD2. Trimming cost V 6 bases and J 3 bases; bases outside gene matches: 8. Germline V gene lookup returns CDR1 MNHEY and CDR2 SMNVEV (reference sequence). CDR3 length: 16 residues. CDR3 residues: CASSLAGTSDYNEQFF. DNA for the CDR3: TGTGCCAGCAGCCTAGCCGGGACTAGCGACTACAATGAGCAGTTCTTC.

The V and J genes are TRBV6-5 and TRBJ1-3; 7 bases line up with TRBD1. Per germline, CDR1 MNHEY and CDR2 SVGAGI. The V and J ends lost 5 bases and 3 bases, in that order; junction bases with no gene match: 4. CDR3 length: 14 amino acids. The CDR3 loop is CASSRTGVGNTIYF. CDR3 coding DNA: TGTGCCAGCAGTCGTACAGGGGTTGGAAACACCATATATTTT.

CDR3 sequence reads: CASSVRGDRTTGELFF. The CDR3 nucleotides are TGTGCCAGCAGCGTGAGGGGGGACAGGACAACCGGGGAGCTGTTTTTT. V and J are TRBV9 and TRBJ2-2; 8 nucleotides agree with TRBD1. The CDR3 has 16 amino acids. The germline CDR1 and CDR2 sequences are SGDLS and YYNGEE. Trimming at V came to 2 bases and at J to 5 bases, leaving 8 bases not matched to a gene.

The rearrangement joins TRBV27 to TRBJ1-2; 10 bases line up with TRBD1. This CDR3 contains 18 residues. The V gene's germline CDR1 is MNHEY and CDR2 SMNVEV (reference sequence). The V segment lost 7 bases and the J segment 4 bases; nucleotides outside the gene matches: 18. CDR3 sequence (DNA): TGTGCCAGCACCCTTCCCGGGACAGGGGCCCGGGAAGGCTATGGCTACACCTTC. The encoded protein is CASTLPGTGAREGYGYTF.

The rearrangement links TRBV18 to TRBJ2-1; TRBD1 matches 9 bases. CDR1 and CDR2 from the germline V gene are KGHSH and LQKENI. The CDR3 runs to 16 residues. Trimming at V came to 6 bases and at J to 0 bases, leaving 6 bases not matched to a gene. The CDR3 is CASSRGTGYSYNEQFF. The CDR3 coding sequence is TGTGCCAGCTCCCGGGGGACAGGGTACTCCTACAATGAGCAGTTCTTC.

The V and J genes are TRBV6-5 and TRBJ2-7; TRBD1 matches 9 bases. The V segment lost 6 bases and the J segment 8 bases; nucleotides outside the gene matches: 11. The CDR3 length is 14 residues. Germline V gene sequence: CDR1 MNHEY, CDR2 SVGAGI. CDR3: CASRSPGQGIKQYF. CDR3 sequence (DNA): TGTGCCAGCAGGTCCCCTGGACAGGGGATCAAGCAGTACTTC.

The chain has TRBV7-9 and TRBJ2-7, with 7 bases identical to TRBD2. Germline CDR1 is SEHNR and CDR2 is FQNEAQ (reference sequence). The V and J ends lost 5 bases and 4 bases, in that order; junction bases with no gene match: 14. The CDR3 runs 16 residues. For the CDR3, the DNA is TGTGCCAGCAGCCCCCTGACCCAAACGGGGGGTTACGAGCAGTACTTC. This translates into CASSPLTQTGGYEQYF.

This clone has just one count. V usage is TRBV4-2 and J usage is TRBJ1-3; TRBD1 aligns across 7 bases. The junction had 8 bases not matched to a gene; V was cut back by 4 bases and J by 5 bases. The CDR3 spans 15 residues. Germline CDR1 and CDR2: LGHNA and YNFKEQ. This CDR3 is CASSRDRASRNTIYF. The CDR3 DNA is TGTGCCAGCAGCCGAGACAGGGCCTCGCGAAACACCATATATTTT.

This sequence joins TRBV6-6 and TRBJ2-1; tentative D call: TRBD1 (6 bases). The CDR3 is made up of 16 amino acids. The germline V gene encodes CDR1 MNHNY and CDR2 SVGAGI (reference sequence). Trimming cost V 3 bases and J 6 bases, with 18 bases left between them. This CDR3 is CASSYLPGGLLNEQFF. CDR3 in DNA: TGTGCCAGCAGTTATCTCCCTGGGGGCCTTCTCAATGAGCAGTTCTTC.

The CDR3 DNA is TGTGCCAGCAGCTTGGGACACTCGCCTAATGAAAAACTGTTTTTT. Residues: CASSLGHSPNEKLFF. The chain employs TRBV5-5 and TRBJ1-4, with D uncertain. Trimming took off 0 bases at V and 3 bases at J, with 9 bases between the two ends. CDR3 length: 15 residues. Germline CDR1 SGHKS, CDR2 YYEKEE (reference sequence).

This chain uses TRBV12-5 with TRBJ2-1, with 7 bases fitting TRBD1. From germline, CDR1 is LGHNT and CDR2 FRNRAP. The CDR3 loop spans 13 amino acids. J gave up 10 bases and V 6 bases, and 9 bases lay outside the gene matches. CDR3 residues: CASGLHPGGEQFF. Written as DNA, the CDR3 is TGTGCTAGTGGACTTCACCCAGGGGGAGAGCAGTTCTTC.

The chain combines TRBV30 with TRBJ2-3, with TRBD1 matching 8 bases. The CDR3 has 16 amino acids. J lost 0 bases, V lost 4 bases, and 9 bases had no gene match. CDR1 is GTSNPN, CDR2 SVGIG, per germline (reference sequence). The CDR3 region has the DNA TGTGCCTGGAATAATCAGGGGGCTTCTAGCACAGATACGCAGTATTTT. Translated: CAWNNQGASSTDTQYF.

The rearrangement joins TRBV28 to TRBJ2-6, with 9 nucleotides matching TRBD1. Germline CDR1 reads MDHEN; CDR2 reads SYDVKM. V lost 0 bases to trimming and J lost 1 base; unmatched junction nucleotides: 4. The CDR3 contains 18 residues. In DNA, the CDR3 is TGTGCCAGCAGTTTATGGGGACAGGGAAATTCTGGGGCCAACGTCCTGACTTTC. Protein sequence: CASSLWGQGNSGANVLTF.

This rearrangement joins TRBV7-3 to TRBJ2-2; 9 bases map to TRBD1. Unmatched junction bases numbered 4, after V lost 1 base and J lost 4 bases. CDR3 length: 16 residues. The germline CDR1 and CDR2 sequences are SGHTA and FQGTGA. CDR3 DNA sequence: TGTGCCAGCAGCTTAAACAGGGGGCCGGGCACCGGGGAGCTGTTTTTT. This gives the protein CASSLNRGPGTGELFF.

This chain uses TRBV7-2 with TRBJ2-2; 9 nucleotides match TRBD2. The CDR3 has 15 amino acids. Germline CDR1 is SGHTA and CDR2 is FQGNSA. Trimming at V came to 7 bases and at J to 7 bases, leaving 10 bases not matched to a gene. The CDR3 spells CASTGLAIFYGELFF. The CDR3 DNA reads as TGTGCCAGCACCGGACTAGCGATTTTTTACGGGGAGCTGTTTTTT. The whole variable domain, remainder taken from reference TRBV7-2 and TRBJ2-2, is GAGVSQSPSNKVTEKGKDVELRCDPISGHTALYWYRQSLGQGLEFLIYFQGNSAPDKSGLPSDRFSAERTGGSVSTLTIQRTQQEDSAVYLCASTGLAIFYGELFFGEGSRLTVL.

J is TRBJ2-2 and V is TRBV7-9; the D is unclear. From germline, CDR1 is SEHNR and CDR2 FQNEAQ (reference sequence). V was trimmed by 2 bases and J by 7 bases, leaving 5 bases between them. The CDR3 is 12 residues long. The DNA of the CDR3 is TGTGCCAGCAGCTTATCCGGCGGGGAGCTGTTTTTT. This translates into CASSLSGGELFF.

This rearrangement joins TRBV28 to TRBJ1-1, with unresolved D. This CDR3 is built from 16 residues. The V gene lost 3 bases and the J gene lost 0 bases, with 14 bases spanning the gap. Germline CDR1 is MDHEN and CDR2 is SYDVKM. Here the CDR3 reads CASSLGGRFLNTEAFF. CDR3 coding DNA: TGTGCCAGCAGTTTGGGTGGGAGGTTCTTGAACACTGAAGCTTTCTTT. Together with reference TRBV28 and TRBJ1-1, the CDR3 gives the full variable domain: DVKVTQSSRYLVKRTGEKVFLECVQDMDHENMFWYRQDPGLGLRLIYFSYDVKMKEKGDIPEGYSVSREKKERFSLILESASTNQTSMYLCASSLGGRFLNTEAFFGQGTRLTVV.

The chain has TRBV24-1 and TRBJ1-6; D possibly corresponds to TRBD1 (6 bases). V was cut by 4 bases and J by 15 bases, with 30 bases left in between. The germline gives CDR1 KGHDR, CDR2 SFDVKD. CDR3 size: 18 residues. CDR3 DNA sequence: TGTGCCACCAGTGAACGGGACAAGGGGGACGCGCTGTATTTACGCCTCCACTTT. Protein sequence: CATSERDKGDALYLRLHF.

This rearrangement joins TRBV7-2 to TRBJ1-1, with 7 bases that match TRBD1. The CDR3 has 16 residues. J was trimmed by 2 bases and V by 2 bases; bases with no gene match: 8. The germline V gene encodes CDR1 SGHTA and CDR2 FQGNSA. The CDR3 DNA reads as TGTGCCAGCAGCTTATCAAGGGGACAGTTAAACACTGAAGCTTTCTTT. Protein product: CASSLSRGQLNTEAFF. The complete variable domain, with remaining parts taken from reference TRBV7-2 and TRBJ1-1, reads GAGVSQSPSNKVTEKGKDVELRCDPISGHTALYWYRQSLGQGLEFLIYFQGNSAPDKSGLPSDRFSAERTGGSVSTLTIQRTQQEDSAVYLCASSLSRGQLNTEAFFGQGTRLTVV.

The gene calls are TRBV6-5 and TRBJ1-3, with D maybe TRBD1 (5 bases). Germline CDR1 MNHEY, CDR2 SVGAGI. This CDR3 is 14 amino acids long. V dropped 6 bases and J dropped 2 bases, with 11 bases sitting between them. CDR3 nucleotides: TGTGCCAGCAGCCAGGGTGTCACTGGAAACACCATATATTTT. Translating it yields CASSQGVTGNTIYF.